The present TCR beta chain was sequenced within a study of PD-L1 blockade in urothelial cancer. CDR1 and CDR2 (germline): MNHEY, SMNVEV (reference sequence). The CDR3 runs 15 residues. V shed 6 bases, J shed 6 bases, and the junction held 6 bases outside the gene matches. Only in-frame clones appear in the TCRdb table, and some are missing; sequencing was by immunoSEQ multiplex PCR. The profile shows fewer than 90,000 clones, about 91% of them singletons. Time point indicated: peripheral blood 6 weeks after treatment start. The V and J genes are TRBV27 and TRBJ2-3; TRBD2 aligns across 13 bases. The sample consisted of PBMCs, taken around atezolizumab (anti-PD-L1) treatment. The clonotype was recovered from a woman of 80 years or more with urothelial cancer. The CDR3 nucleotides are TGTGCCAGCAGCTCCACTAGCGGGAGGGGTGATACGCAGTATTTT. This codes for CASSSTSGRGDTQYF.